This T cell receptor beta chain was captured by sequencing in a study of blood T cell repertoires in COVID-19. This clone was recorded only once. The CDR3 is made up of 15 amino acids. Produced via immunoSEQ multiplex PCR; TCRdb's table is partial and in-frame only. The sample carries 250,000 to 300,000 clones, 87% recorded once. This receptor was obtained from a woman aged 45 to 65 who had recovered from COVID-19. This chain joins TRBV21-1 and TRBJ2-7; the tabulated D call, TRBD1, remains unverified against the DNA. TRBV21-1 is reported as a pseudogene. The sample taken for sequencing was peripheral blood. DNA of the CDR3: TGTGCCAGCAGCAATGGGGACAGGGAGTGGTACGAGCAGTACTTC. This sequence encodes CASSNGDREWYEQYF.